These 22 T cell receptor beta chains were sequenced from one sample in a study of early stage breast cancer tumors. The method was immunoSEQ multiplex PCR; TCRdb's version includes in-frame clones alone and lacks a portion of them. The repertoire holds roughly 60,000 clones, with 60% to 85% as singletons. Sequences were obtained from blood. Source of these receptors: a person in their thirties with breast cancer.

CDR3 in DNA: TGTGCCACCTGCCCGATTCCGGGACTTAACTATGGCTACACCTTC. Protein sequence: CATCPIPGLNYGYTF. The genes are TRBV2 and TRBJ1-2; D possibly corresponds to TRBD1 (5 bases). Trimming took off 10 bases at V and 1 base at J, with 19 bases between the two ends. Looked up from germline, CDR1 is SNHLY and CDR2 is FYNNEI. The CDR3 has 15 amino acids.

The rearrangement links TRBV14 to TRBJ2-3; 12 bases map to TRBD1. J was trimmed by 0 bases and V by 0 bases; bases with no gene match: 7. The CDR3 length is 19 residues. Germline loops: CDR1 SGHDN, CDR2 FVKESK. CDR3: CASSQDRDRGPWSTDTQYF. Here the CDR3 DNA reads TGTGCCAGCAGCCAAGATAGGGACAGGGGGCCTTGGAGCACAGATACGCAGTATTTT.

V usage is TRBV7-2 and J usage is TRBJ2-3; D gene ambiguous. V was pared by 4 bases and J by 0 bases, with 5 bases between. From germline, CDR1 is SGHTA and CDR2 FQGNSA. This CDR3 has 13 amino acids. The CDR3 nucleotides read TGTGCCAGCAGCTACGTAAGCACAGATACGCAGTATTTT. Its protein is CASSYVSTDTQYF.

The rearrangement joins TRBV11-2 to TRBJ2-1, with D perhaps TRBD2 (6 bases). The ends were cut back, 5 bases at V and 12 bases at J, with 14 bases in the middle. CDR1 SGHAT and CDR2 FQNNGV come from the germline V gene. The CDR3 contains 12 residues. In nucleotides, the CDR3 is TGTGCCAGCAGCCAAGGAGGGTGGGGGCAGTTCTTC. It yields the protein CASSQGGWGQFF.

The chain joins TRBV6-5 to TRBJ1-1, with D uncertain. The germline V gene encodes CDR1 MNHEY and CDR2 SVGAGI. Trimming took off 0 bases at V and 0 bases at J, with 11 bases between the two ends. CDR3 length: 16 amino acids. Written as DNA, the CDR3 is TGTGCCAGCAGTTACTCGCGCGTGGAATTGAACACTGAAGCTTTCTTT. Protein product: CASSYSRVELNTEAFF.

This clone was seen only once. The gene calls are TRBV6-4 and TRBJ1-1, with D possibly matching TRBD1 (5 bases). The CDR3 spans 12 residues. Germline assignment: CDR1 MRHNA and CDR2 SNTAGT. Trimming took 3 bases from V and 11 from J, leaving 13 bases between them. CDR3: CASSDFSGGAFF. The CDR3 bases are TGTGCCAGCAGTGATTTCTCGGGGGGGGCTTTCTTT.

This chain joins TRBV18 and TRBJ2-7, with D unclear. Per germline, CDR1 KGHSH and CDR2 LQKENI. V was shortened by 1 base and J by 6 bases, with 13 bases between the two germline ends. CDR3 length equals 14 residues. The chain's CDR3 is CASSPRIGEFEQYF. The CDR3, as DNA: TGTGCCAGCTCACCACGGATTGGGGAATTCGAGCAGTACTTC.

The CDR3 spells CASSSKQGSSYEQYF. CDR3 bases: TGCGCCAGCAGCTCAAAACAGGGTTCCTCCTACGAGCAGTACTTC. The V and J genes are TRBV5-1 and TRBJ2-7; TRBD1 might be the D (6 bases). Deletions cut 3 bases from V and 0 bases from J, with 13 bases between. Germline-derived CDR1 and CDR2 are SGHRS and YFSETQ. The CDR3 consists of 15 residues.

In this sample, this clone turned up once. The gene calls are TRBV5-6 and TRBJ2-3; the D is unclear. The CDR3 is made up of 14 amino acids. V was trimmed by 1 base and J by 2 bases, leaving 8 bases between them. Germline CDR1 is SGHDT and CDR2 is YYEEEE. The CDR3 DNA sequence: TGTGCCAGCAGCTTGTACAGCCACACAGATACGCAGTATTTT. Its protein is CASSLYSHTDTQYF.

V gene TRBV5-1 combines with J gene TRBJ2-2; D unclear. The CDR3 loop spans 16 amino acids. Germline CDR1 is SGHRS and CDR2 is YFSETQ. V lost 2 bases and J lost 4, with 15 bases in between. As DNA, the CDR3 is TGCGCCAGCAGCTTTAATAGCCCCGTGGTCACCGGGGAGCTGTTTTTT. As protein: CASSFNSPVVTGELFF.

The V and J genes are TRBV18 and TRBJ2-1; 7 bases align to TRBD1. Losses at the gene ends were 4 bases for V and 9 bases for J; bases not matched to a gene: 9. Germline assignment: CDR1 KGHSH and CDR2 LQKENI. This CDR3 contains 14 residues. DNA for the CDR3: TGTGCCAGCTCACTTGACAGGGTACGGGGTGAGCAGTTCTTC. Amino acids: CASSLDRVRGEQFF.

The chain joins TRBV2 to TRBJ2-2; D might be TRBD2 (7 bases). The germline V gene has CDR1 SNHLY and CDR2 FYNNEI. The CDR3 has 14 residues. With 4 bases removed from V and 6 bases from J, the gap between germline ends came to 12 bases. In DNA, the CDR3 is TGTGCCAGCAGTGTGGGGGGGCAGGCCGGGGAGCTGTTTTTT. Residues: CASSVGGQAGELFF.

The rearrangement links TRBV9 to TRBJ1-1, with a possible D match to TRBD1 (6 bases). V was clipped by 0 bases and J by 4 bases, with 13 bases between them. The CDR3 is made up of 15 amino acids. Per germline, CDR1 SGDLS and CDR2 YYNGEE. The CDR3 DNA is TGTGCCAGCAGCGTAGCCTCCAGGGGTCCCACTGAAGCTTTCTTT. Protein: CASSVASRGPTEAFF.

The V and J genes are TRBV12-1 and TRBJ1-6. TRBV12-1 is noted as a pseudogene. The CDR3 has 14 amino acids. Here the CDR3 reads CASSFRGINSPLHF. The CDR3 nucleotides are TGTGCCAGCAGCTTCCGGGGGATTAATTCACCCCTCCACTTT.

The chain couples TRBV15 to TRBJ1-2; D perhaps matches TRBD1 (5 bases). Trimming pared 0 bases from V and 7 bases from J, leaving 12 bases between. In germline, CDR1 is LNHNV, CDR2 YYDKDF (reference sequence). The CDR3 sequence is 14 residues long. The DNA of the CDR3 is TGTGCCACCAGCAGAGATCAGGGACCCTCTGGCTACACCTTC. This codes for CATSRDQGPSGYTF. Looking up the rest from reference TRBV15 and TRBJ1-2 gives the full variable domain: DAMVIQNPRYQVTQFGKPVTLSCSQTLNHNVMYWYQQKSSQAPKLLFHYYDKDFNNEADTPDNFQSRRPNTSFCFLDIRSPGLGDTAMYLCATSRDQGPSGYTFGSGTRLTVV.

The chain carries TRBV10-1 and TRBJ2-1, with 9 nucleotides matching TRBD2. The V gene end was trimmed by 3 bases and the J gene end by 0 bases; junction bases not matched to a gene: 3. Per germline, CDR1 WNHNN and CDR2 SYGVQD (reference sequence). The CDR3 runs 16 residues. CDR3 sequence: CASSERTSASYNEQFF. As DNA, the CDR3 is TGCGCCAGCAGTGAAAGGACTAGCGCCTCCTACAATGAGCAGTTCTTC.

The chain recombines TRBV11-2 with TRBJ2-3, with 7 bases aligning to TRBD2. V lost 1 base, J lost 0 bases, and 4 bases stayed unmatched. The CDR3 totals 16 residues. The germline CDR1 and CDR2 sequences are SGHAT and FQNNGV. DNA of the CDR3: TGTGCCAGCAGCTTAGCCGGGAGGCCTAGCACAGATACGCAGTATTTT. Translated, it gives CASSLAGRPSTDTQYF.

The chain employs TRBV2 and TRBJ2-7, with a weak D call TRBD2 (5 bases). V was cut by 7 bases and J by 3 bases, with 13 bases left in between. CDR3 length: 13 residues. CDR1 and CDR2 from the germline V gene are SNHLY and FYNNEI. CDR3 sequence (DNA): TGTGCCAGCAACGGGGTGGGGAGCTACGAGCAGTACTTC. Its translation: CASNGVGSYEQYF.

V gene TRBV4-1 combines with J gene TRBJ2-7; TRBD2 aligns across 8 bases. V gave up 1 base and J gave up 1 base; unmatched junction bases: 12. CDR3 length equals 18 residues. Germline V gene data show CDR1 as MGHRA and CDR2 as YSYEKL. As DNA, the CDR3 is TGCGCCAGCAGCCAAGGGCTAGCGGGCATCGGGGCGTCCTACGAGCAGTACTTC. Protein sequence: CASSQGLAGIGASYEQYF.

The CDR3: CASSDRVPNQPQHF. The DNA for the CDR3 is TGTGCCAGCAGTGACAGGGTCCCCAATCAGCCCCAGCATTTT. The J gene is TRBJ1-5, the V gene TRBV2, with D possibly being TRBD1 (5 bases). Trimming took off 3 bases at V and 3 bases at J, with 9 bases between the two ends. This CDR3 spans 14 amino acids. Germline V gene sequence: CDR1 SNHLY, CDR2 FYNNEI.

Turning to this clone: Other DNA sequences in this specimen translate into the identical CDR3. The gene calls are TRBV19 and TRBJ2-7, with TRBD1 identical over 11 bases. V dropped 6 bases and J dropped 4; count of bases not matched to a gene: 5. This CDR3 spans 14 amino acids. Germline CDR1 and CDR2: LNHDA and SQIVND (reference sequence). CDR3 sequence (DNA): TGTGCCAGTAGCCCCGGACAGGGGGCATACGAGCAGTACTTC. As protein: CASSPGQGAYEQYF.

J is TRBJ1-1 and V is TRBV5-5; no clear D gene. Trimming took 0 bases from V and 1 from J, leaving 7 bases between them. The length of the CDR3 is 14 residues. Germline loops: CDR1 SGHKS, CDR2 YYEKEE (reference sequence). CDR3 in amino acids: CASSLGHGNTEAFF. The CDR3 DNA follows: TGTGCCAGCAGCTTGGGACACGGGAACACTGAAGCTTTCTTT.